This T cell receptor beta chain was documented in a study of Ad26.COV2.S vaccination and SARS-CoV-2 variants. Study background: The COV1001 Ad26.COV2.S trial arm included the donor.

Germline lookup yields CDR1 SGHTA and CDR2 FQGNSA. The CDR3 sequence is 16 residues long. V was pared by 0 bases and J by 3 bases, with 4 bases of the junction left unmatched. This table comes from immunoSEQ multiplex PCR, and its TCRdb copy is limited to in-frame clones, with some not included. This sample has about 480,000 clones; approximately 88% occur once, and the top ten carry around 13%. Study-level findings and limits: Possible underestimation of total T cell responses by the TCR breadth and depth analyses was noted.

Regarding treatment: around 19 received Ad26.COV2.S at low or high dose, single or two shots; about 5 received placebo; per-sample allocation not given. Following the first vaccine or placebo injection, samples were taken on day 63. Worth noting for this clone: The target antigen is unknown.

Sequences were derived from peripheral blood, sampled in a trial of Ad26.COV2.S vaccine versus placebo. This TCR was sampled from a person between 18 and 59 years old who received the Ad26.COV2.S COVID-19 vaccine or a placebo. V gene TRBV7-2 combines with J gene TRBJ2-1; 8 bases line up with TRBD2. The CDR3 DNA is TGTGCCAGCAGCTTAGCCGGTGCGGGAGGCTACAATGAGCAGTTCTTC. It codes for CASSLAGAGGYNEQFF. Full variable domain (rest looked up from reference TRBV7-2 and TRBJ2-1): GAGVSQSPSNKVTEKGKDVELRCDPISGHTALYWYRQSLGQGLEFLIYFQGNSAPDKSGLPSDRFSAERTGGSVSTLTIQRTQQEDSAVYLCASSLAGAGGYNEQFFGPGTRLTVL.